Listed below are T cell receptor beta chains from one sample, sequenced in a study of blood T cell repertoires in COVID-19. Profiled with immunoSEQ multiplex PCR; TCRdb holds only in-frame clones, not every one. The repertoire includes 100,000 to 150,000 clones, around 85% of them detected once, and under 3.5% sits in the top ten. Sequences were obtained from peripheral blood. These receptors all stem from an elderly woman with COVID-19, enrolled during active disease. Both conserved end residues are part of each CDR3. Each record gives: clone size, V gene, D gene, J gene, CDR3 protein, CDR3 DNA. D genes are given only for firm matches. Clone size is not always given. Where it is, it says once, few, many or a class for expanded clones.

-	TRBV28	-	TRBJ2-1	CASSLETGRPYNEQFF	TGTGCCAGCAGTTTAGAGACAGGGAGGCCCTACAATGAGCAGTTCTTC
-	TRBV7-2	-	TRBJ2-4	CASSPTTGLGNIQYF	TGTGCCAGCAGCCCCACGACAGGCCTAGGGAACATTCAGTACTTC
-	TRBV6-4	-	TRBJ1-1	CASRATGNTEAFF	TGTGCCAGCAGGGCTACAGGGAACACTGAAGCTTTCTTT
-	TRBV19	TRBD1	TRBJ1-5	CASSADRGQPQHF	TGTGCCAGTAGTGCGGACAGGGGTCAGCCCCAGCATTTT
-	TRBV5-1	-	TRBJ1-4	CASSSDRRSNEKLFF	TGCGCCAGCAGCTCTGACAGAAGGTCCAATGAAAAACTGTTTTTT
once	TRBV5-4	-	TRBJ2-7	CASSLAGIAEQYF	TGTGCCAGCAGCTTGGCAGGGATTGCCGAGCAGTACTTC
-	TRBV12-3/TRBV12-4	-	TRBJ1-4	CATGTSTNEKLFF	TGTGCTACCGGTACTTCAACTAATGAAAAACTGTTTTTT
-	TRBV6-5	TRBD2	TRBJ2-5	CASSLGQGGRETQYF	TGTGCCAGCTCACTAGGGCAGGGAGGGAGGGAGACCCAGTACTTC
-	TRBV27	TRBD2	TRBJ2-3	CATSVYAGVADTQYF	TGTGCCACCTCAGTTTACGCGGGAGTGGCAGATACGCAGTATTTT
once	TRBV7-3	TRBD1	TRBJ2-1	CASSPPGQIYNEQFF	TGTGCCAGCAGCCCTCCGGGACAGATCTACAATGAGCAGTTCTTC
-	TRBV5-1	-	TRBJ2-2	CASGGTASTGELFF	TGCGCCAGCGGGGGGACAGCTTCCACCGGGGAGCTGTTTTTT
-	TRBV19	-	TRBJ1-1	CASSITLTEAFF	TGTGCCAGTAGTATAACTCTCACTGAAGCTTTCTTT
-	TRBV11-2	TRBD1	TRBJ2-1	CASSLVQQGARLVEQFF	TGTGCCAGCAGCTTAGTCCAACAGGGGGCCCGCCTTGTCGAGCAGTTCTTC
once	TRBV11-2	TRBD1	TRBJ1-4	CASSHKGTGNEKLFF	TGTGCCAGCAGCCATAAGGGGACAGGGAATGAAAAACTGTTTTTT
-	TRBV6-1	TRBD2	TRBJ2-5	CASSALTFGTSVSKGETQYF	TGTGCCAGCAGTGCCCTTACCTTCGGGACTAGCGTCTCGAAGGGAGAGACCCAGTACTTC
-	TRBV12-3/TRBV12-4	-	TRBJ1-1	CASSRSMNTEAFF	TGTGCCAGCAGTAGAAGCATGAACACTGAAGCTTTCTTT
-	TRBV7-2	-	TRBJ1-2	CASRSVTNYGYTF	TGTGCCAGCAGATCAGTGACTAACTATGGCTACACCTTC
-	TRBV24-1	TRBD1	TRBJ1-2	CATSRGQGMYSYTF	TGTGCCACCAGTCGGGGACAGGGCATGTATAGCTACACCTTC
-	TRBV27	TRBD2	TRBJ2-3	CASSPGLAGLSQYF	TGTGCCAGCAGTCCGGGACTAGCGGGACTATCGCAGTATTTT
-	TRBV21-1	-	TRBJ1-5	CASSKTRRDGNSNQPQHF	TGTGCCAGCAGCAAAACCCGACGGGATGGTAATAGCAATCAGCCCCAGCATTTT
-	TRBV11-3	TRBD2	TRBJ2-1	CASSPGEGLAGNEQFF	TGTGCCAGCAGCCCAGGAGAGGGACTAGCGGGCAATGAGCAGTTCTTC
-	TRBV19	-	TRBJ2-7	CASRPGGGYEQYF	TGTGCCAGTAGACCCGGGGGTGGCTACGAGCAGTACTTC
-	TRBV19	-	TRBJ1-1	CASQQGDTEAFF	TGTGCCAGCCAACAGGGAGACACTGAAGCTTTCTTT
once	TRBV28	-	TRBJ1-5	CASRTGTLHQPQHF	TGTGCCAGCAGAACCGGGACACTCCATCAGCCCCAGCATTTT
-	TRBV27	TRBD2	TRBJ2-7	CASSLRSGSPYEQYF	TGTGCCAGCAGTCTCCGCAGCGGGAGTCCCTACGAGCAGTACTTC
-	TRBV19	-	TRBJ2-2	CASSIARAGELFF	TGTGCCAGTAGTATAGCGAGGGCCGGGGAGCTGTTTTTT
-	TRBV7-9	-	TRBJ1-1	CASSSTAEAFF	TGTGCCAGCAGCTCGACAGCAGAAGCTTTCTTT
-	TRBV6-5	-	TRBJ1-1	CASIPAGQMNTEAFF	TGTGCCAGCATACCGGCGGGGCAGATGAACACTGAAGCTTTCTTT
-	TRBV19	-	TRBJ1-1	CASSSPGQPNTEAFF	TGTGCCAGTAGTTCACCGGGACAACCGAACACTGAAGCTTTCTTT
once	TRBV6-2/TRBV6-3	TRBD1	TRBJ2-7	CASSYMGQPHPYEQYF	TGTGCCAGCAGTTACATGGGACAGCCTCATCCCTACGAGCAGTACTTC
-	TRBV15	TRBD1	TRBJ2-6	CATSRKGQGDGANVLTF	TGTGCCACCAGCAGAAAGGGACAGGGGGACGGGGCCAACGTCCTGACTTTC
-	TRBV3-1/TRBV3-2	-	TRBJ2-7	CASSQGLVEQYF	TGTGCCAGCAGCCAAGGGTTAGTCGAGCAGTACTTC
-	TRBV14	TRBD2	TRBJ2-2	CASSRELAGAGELFF	TGTGCCAGCAGCCGCGAACTAGCGGGAGCCGGGGAGCTGTTTTTT
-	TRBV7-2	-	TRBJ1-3	CASSTRAGTGNTIYF	TGTGCCAGCAGCACCAGGGCAGGGACTGGAAACACCATATATTTT
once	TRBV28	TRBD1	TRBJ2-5	CASSRRTGGRETQYF	TGTGCCAGCAGTAGGCGGACAGGGGGCCGTGAGACCCAGTACTTC
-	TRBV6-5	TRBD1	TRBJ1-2	CASSTDRASGYTF	TGTGCCAGCAGTACGGACAGGGCAAGTGGCTACACCTTC
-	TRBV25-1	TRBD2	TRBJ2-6	CASSGGLATGANVLTF	TGTGCCAGCAGTGGGGGACTAGCTACTGGGGCCAACGTCCTGACTTTC
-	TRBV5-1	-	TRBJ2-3	CASSFNTDTQYF	TGCGCCAGCAGCTTTAACACAGATACGCAGTATTTT
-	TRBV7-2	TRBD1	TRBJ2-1	CASSQGQGNNEQFF	TGTGCCAGCAGCCAGGGACAGGGAAACAATGAGCAGTTCTTC
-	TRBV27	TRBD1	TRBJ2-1	CASRPTGGQGLGEQFF	TGTGCCAGCAGACCCACAGGGGGCCAGGGTTTAGGTGAGCAGTTCTTC
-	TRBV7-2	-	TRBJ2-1	CASSLASLAYNEQFF	TGTGCCAGCAGCTTAGCTAGCCTAGCCTACAATGAGCAGTTCTTC
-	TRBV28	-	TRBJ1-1	CASSIDLRANTEAFF	TGTGCCAGCAGTATCGATCTAAGAGCGAACACTGAAGCTTTCTTT
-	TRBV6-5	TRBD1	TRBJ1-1	CASRTRDRGGTEAFF	TGTGCCAGCAGAACTAGGGACAGGGGGGGAACTGAAGCTTTCTTT
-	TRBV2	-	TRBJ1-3	CASSGEGNTIYF	TGTGCCAGCAGTGGGGAGGGAAACACCATATATTTT
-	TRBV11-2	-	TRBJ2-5	CASSIPSETQYF	TGTGCCAGCAGCATTCCCTCTGAGACCCAGTACTTC
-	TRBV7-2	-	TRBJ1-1	CASSLDSPEAFF	TGTGCCAGCAGCCTAGACAGCCCTGAAGCTTTCTTT
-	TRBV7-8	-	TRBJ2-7	CASSSGLSTYEQYF	TGTGCCAGCAGCTCGGGACTTTCGACCTACGAGCAGTACTTC
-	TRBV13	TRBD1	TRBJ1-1	CASSRYRGPEIYTEAFF	TGTGCCAGCAGCAGGTACAGGGGCCCAGAGATTTACACTGAAGCTTTCTTT